Below, 18 T cell receptor beta chains from the same sample are listed, as sequenced in a study of shared clonotypes between healthy human individuals. Here immunoSEQ multiplex PCR was the method, and the copy in TCRdb shows in-frame clones only, minus some. The table lists around 1 million clones, 60% to 85% of them singletons. Sequenced: memory CD4+ T cells sorted from blood. Subset here: CD45RA-negative fraction. Receptors were obtained from a young man in good health.

The chain joins TRBV2 to TRBJ1-1, with D unclear. The ends were cut back, 6 bases at V and 10 bases at J, with 21 bases in the middle. CDR1 is SNHLY and CDR2 is FYNNEI in the germline V gene. The CDR3 is made up of 14 amino acids. The CDR3 protein is CASRDGRLPSRAFF. CDR3 sequence (DNA): TGTGCCAGCAGGGACGGACGGCTCCCTAGTCGAGCTTTCTTT. The whole variable domain, filled in from reference TRBV2 and TRBJ1-1, reads EPEVTQTPSHQVTQMGQEVILRCVPISNHLYFYWYRQILGQKVEFLVSFYNNEISEKSEIFDDQFSVERPDGSNFTLKIRSTKLEDSAMYFCASRDGRLPSRAFFGQGTRLTVV.

CDR3: CASSPQTGGFYEQYF. In nucleotides, the CDR3 is TGTGCCAGCAGCCCACAGACAGGGGGATTTTACGAGCAGTACTTC. This chain uses TRBV7-2 with TRBJ2-7; 9 bases line up with TRBD1. With V trimmed by 5 bases and J by 4 bases, 9 bases remained unmatched. This CDR3 contains 15 residues. The germline V gene has CDR1 SGHTA and CDR2 FQGNSA. The complete variable domain, with remaining parts taken from reference TRBV7-2 and TRBJ2-7, reads GAGVSQSPSNKVTEKGKDVELRCDPISGHTALYWYRQSLGQGLEFLIYFQGNSAPDKSGLPSDRFSAERTGGSVSTLTIQRTQQEDSAVYLCASSPQTGGFYEQYFGPGTRLTVT.

The chain uses TRBV7-2 and TRBJ2-2, with TRBD2 matching over 9 bases. Losses at the gene ends were 5 bases for V and 4 bases for J; bases not matched to a gene: 11. From germline, CDR1 is SGHTA and CDR2 FQGNSA. This CDR3 has 17 residues. CDR3 in DNA: TGTGCCAGCAGCCCAAGTGGGCTAGCGGGACGCACCGGGGAGCTGTTTTTT. The encoded protein is CASSPSGLAGRTGELFF.

This clone was recorded once. The chain employs TRBV7-9 and TRBJ2-1, with D perhaps TRBD2 (7 bases). Germline values: CDR1 SEHNR, CDR2 FQNEAQ (reference sequence). The V end was cut by 0 bases, the J end by 3 bases, with 15 bases between. This CDR3 is 17 amino acids long. Written as DNA, the CDR3 is TGTGCCAGCAGCTTAGCTGCTCGGGGGGACAACTACAATGAGCAGTTCTTC. Protein: CASSLAARGDNYNEQFF.

The chain recombines TRBV28 with TRBJ2-3, with TRBD2 matching 12 bases. V trimming: 6 bases; J trimming: 0 bases; junction bases outside the gene matches: 10. CDR1 is MDHEN and CDR2 is SYDVKM in the germline V gene. CDR3 length equals 18 residues. CDR3: CASSPSGTSGSSTDTQYF. The CDR3 DNA sequence: TGTGCCAGCAGCCCATCCGGGACTAGCGGGTCTAGCACAGATACGCAGTATTTT.

This clone was recorded at least ten times. The chain joins TRBV30 to TRBJ2-1; D call uncertain. Germline assignment: CDR1 GTSNPN and CDR2 SVGIG (reference sequence). Trimming took off 1 base at V and 4 bases at J, with 8 bases between the two ends. The CDR3 has 13 residues. The CDR3 region is CAWSGTQYNEQFF. In nucleotides, the CDR3 is TGTGCCTGGAGTGGGACCCAATACAATGAGCAGTTCTTC.

This chain links TRBV5-6 with TRBJ1-1; D gene ambiguous. The V gene lost 0 bases and the J gene lost 5 bases, with 8 bases spanning the gap. CDR1 and CDR2 from the germline V gene are SGHDT and YYEEEE. There are 13 residues in the CDR3. DNA of the CDR3: TGTGCCAGCAGCTTGGTTGTAGGGACTGAAGCTTTCTTT. Translated: CASSLVVGTEAFF. Supplemented by reference TRBV5-6 and TRBJ1-1, the full variable domain reads DAGVTQSPTHLIKTRGQQVTLRCSPKSGHDTVSWYQQALGQGPQFIFQYYEEEERQRGNFPDRFSGHQFPNYSSELNVNALLLGDSALYLCASSLVVGTEAFFGQGTRLTVV.

The chain links TRBV2 to TRBJ1-6, with 7 bases lining up with TRBD1. Germline lookup yields CDR1 SNHLY and CDR2 FYNNEI. This CDR3 is built from 16 residues. V dropped 1 base and J dropped 4; count of bases not matched to a gene: 4. In DNA, the CDR3 is TGTGCCAGCAGTGAAGACAGGGGTCTGTATAATTCACCCCTCCACTTT. Translated: CASSEDRGLYNSPLHF.

CDR3 residues: CASRYLETQYF. The CDR3 bases are TGTGCCAGCAGGTACCTAGAGACCCAGTACTTC. The chain recombines TRBV6-6 with TRBJ2-5; D gene uncertain. Germline CDR1 reads MNHNY; CDR2 reads SVGAGI (reference sequence). The ends were cut back, 6 bases at V and 4 bases at J, with 6 bases in the middle. CDR3 length equals 11 residues.

In the case of this clone: Different DNA sequences within this sample yield the same CDR3. The chain couples TRBV5-1 to TRBJ2-5; D remains unclear. V was clipped by 3 bases and J by 5 bases, with 14 bases between them. Germline V CDR1 and CDR2: SGHRS, YFSETQ. CDR3 length: 14 amino acids. CDR3 DNA: TGCGCCAGCAGCTCCGGCGGTTTAGGGGAGACCCAGTACTTC. This encodes CASSSGGLGETQYF.

The CDR3 coding sequence is TGTGCCAGCAGCTTAGTCAGCACAGGGGGCATGCAGCCCCAGCATTTT. Amino acids: CASSLVSTGGMQPQHF. The chain employs TRBV7-9 and TRBJ1-5; 9 bases align to TRBD1. Germline loops: CDR1 SEHNR, CDR2 FQNEAQ (reference sequence). This CDR3 is 16 amino acids long. V shed 1 base, J shed 7 bases, and the junction held 8 bases outside the gene matches.

V is TRBV9 and J is TRBJ1-1; weak D call: TRBD1 (5 bases). The V gene's germline CDR1 is SGDLS and CDR2 YYNGEE. Deletions cut 0 bases from V and 1 base from J, with 10 bases between. The CDR3 sequence is 15 residues long. As DNA, the CDR3 is TGTGCCAGCAGCGTAGTTGGGGCAGGGAACACTGAAGCTTTCTTT. Translation gives CASSVVGAGNTEAFF.

This chain joins TRBV28 and TRBJ2-2; D may be TRBD2 (7 bases). The CDR3 totals 14 residues. CDR1 and CDR2 (germline): MDHEN, SYDVKM. Deletions cut 5 bases from V and 11 bases from J, with 18 bases between. The CDR3 region has the DNA TGTGCCAGCAGTCCAACCGGGGGGCTTGTAGAGCTGTTTTTT. It is translated as CASSPTGGLVELFF.

The chain uses TRBV30 and TRBJ2-3; D is undetermined. Germline V gene lookup returns CDR1 GTSNPN and CDR2 SVGIG (reference sequence). V was cut by 6 bases and J by 6 bases, with 16 bases left in between. This CDR3 region has 13 residues. For the CDR3, the DNA is TGTGCCTGCCGCCTTTGGTCCGGGGATACGCAGTATTTT. Its translation is CACRLWSGDTQYF.

A single count supports this clone. The chain couples TRBV7-6 to TRBJ2-3; 7 nucleotides agree with TRBD2. Germline-derived CDR1 and CDR2 are SGHVS and FNYEAQ. The CDR3 consists of 18 residues. The trim removed 9 bases at V and 1 base at J, leaving 19 bases unmatched. In nucleotides, the CDR3 is TGTGCCAGATTAACGGGAGGACTAGTCTTAGTCGGCACAGATACGCAGTATTTT. Its protein product is CARLTGGLVLVGTDTQYF.

The J gene is TRBJ2-3, the V gene TRBV4-3; TRBD2 aligns across 13 bases. Trimming took 0 bases from V and 2 from J; bases not matched to a gene: 8. CDR1 and CDR2 (germline): LGHNA, YSLEER. This CDR3 has 19 amino acids. CDR3 DNA: TGCGCCAGCAGCCAAGATATCGGACTAGCGGGAGAGTACACAGATACGCAGTATTTT. Protein: CASSQDIGLAGEYTDTQYF.

This clone was counted a single time. J is TRBJ1-5 and V is TRBV28, with a tentative D call TRBD1 (5 bases). Germline V gene data show CDR1 as MDHEN and CDR2 as SYDVKM. Trimming stripped 6 bases from V and 4 bases from J, with 13 bases between. The CDR3 runs 14 residues. The CDR3 region has the DNA TGTGCCAGCAGGCTCGCGGGGCTAAATCAGCCCCAGCATTTT. This gives the protein CASRLAGLNQPQHF.

This clone was seen just once. The CDR3 DNA reads as TGTGCCAGCAGCCGAACAGGGACTGAAGAGACCCAGTACTTC. It specifies CASSRTGTEETQYF. The chain couples TRBV5-4 to TRBJ2-5; either TRBD1 or TRBD2 may supply D (6 bases each). Germline CDR1 reads SGHNT; CDR2 reads YYREEE (reference sequence). The CDR3 is 14 residues long. V was cut by 4 bases and J by 3 bases, with 13 bases left in between.